This T cell receptor (beta chain) was captured by sequencing in a study of molecular identifiers for immune sequencing clone quantification. Study-level findings and limits: A shared barcode on identical TCR molecules could lead to underestimated sizes for highly expanded clones.

Germline values: CDR1 MNHEY, CDR2 SVGEGT. This CDR3 is built from 13 residues. The V and J ends lost 5 bases and 4 bases respectively, with 8 bases between them. Source material for naive CD8 libraries was roughly 20,000 to 1,100,000 sorted cells, with 10%, 30% or 50% RNA. This clonotype was counted many times. Its antigen is as yet unknown. A single record per CDR3 protein comes from TCRdb applying MiXCR to the PCR reads. Among 50,000 to 65,000 distinct CDR3 sequences listed, almost 25% were seen once. The gene calls are TRBV6-2 or TRBV6-3 and TRBJ2-2; D not certain. Sequenced sample: naive CD8+ T cells from blood, with Jurkat cell RNA spiked in. Subset given: FACS-sorted CD8+CD4-CCR7+CD45RA+ naive T cells. The TCR comes from a human donor in good health. Some libraries in this study had Jurkat cell RNA spiked in. As DNA, the CDR3 is TGTGCCAGCAGTACCCACAGCACCGGGGAGCTGTTTTTT. Protein product: CASSTHSTGELFF.